The 16 T cell receptor beta chains presented below share a single source sample, sequenced in a study of CD8+CD57+ T cells in acquired aplastic anemia. TCR beta VDJ and CDR3 were profiled, and genomic DNA was the template. MiXCR, run by TCRdb on the reads, gives a single entry per CDR3 protein. The table shows some 180,000 distinct CDR3 sequences, with 45% to 50% occurring only once. Material for sequencing was sorted CD4+, CD8+, or CD8+CD57+ T cells (not recorded which) from PBMCs. The origin of the receptors is a human donor in good health.

The chain couples TRBV20-1 to TRBJ2-6; the D gene could be TRBD1 or TRBD2 (5 bases each). Trimming left V 6 bases short and J 0 bases short, with 12 bases between. Germline-derived CDR1 and CDR2 are DFQATT and SNEGSKA (reference sequence). This CDR3 spans 15 amino acids. The CDR3 sequence is CSARDGYSGANVLTF. In DNA form, the CDR3 reads TGCAGTGCAAGGGACGGTTACTCTGGGGCCAACGTCCTGACTTTC.

This clonotype came up many times. The V call is TRBV29-1, the J call TRBJ2-1; D gene unclear. The CDR3 is 14 amino acids. V was clipped by 4 bases and J by 7 bases, with 17 bases between them. Per germline, CDR1 SQVTM and CDR2 ANQGSEA. CDR3 DNA: TGCAGCGTTGTAGTCGCCGTGAAAGTTAATGAGCAGTTCTTC. Translating it yields CSVVVAVKVNEQFF.

There are many counts of this clonotype. CDR3 loop: CASSLWGTSTDTQYF. CDR3 nucleotide sequence: TGTGCCAGCAGCTTGTGGGGGACTAGCACAGATACGCAGTATTTT. J is TRBJ2-3 and V is TRBV7-2; TRBD2 might be the D (6 bases). V lost 3 bases and J lost 0, with 10 bases in between. Germline V CDR1 and CDR2: SGHTA, FQGNSA. The CDR3 totals 15 residues.

The chain couples TRBV3-1 to TRBJ2-3, with D maybe TRBD2 (7 bases). Germline loops: CDR1 LGHDT, CDR2 YNNKEL (reference sequence). V was shortened by 0 bases and J by 4 bases, with 20 bases between the two germline ends. The CDR3 contains 18 residues. CDR3 DNA: TGTGCCAGCAGCCAAGAACCCGGTCAAAGGGGGGGCGCAGATACGCAGTATTTT. This translates into CASSQEPGQRGGADTQYF.

In this sample, this clonotype turned up many times. The J gene is TRBJ2-7, the V gene TRBV6-1, with D perhaps matching TRBD1 (7 bases). Per germline, CDR1 MNHNS and CDR2 SASEGT. This CDR3 region has 15 residues. The V end was cut by 4 bases, the J end by 0 bases, with 13 bases between. CDR3 coding DNA: TGTGCCAGCAGTGTGCCAGGGGGGAGCTCCTACGAGCAGTACTTC. This codes for CASSVPGGSSYEQYF.

This clonotype appeared many times. The CDR3 sequence: CASSPGLALSGRQFF. The CDR3 DNA reads TGCGCCAGCAGCCCGGGACTAGCGCTCTCCGGAAGGCAGTTCTTC. This chain joins TRBV5-1 and TRBJ2-1, with 10 bases fitting TRBD2. Germline lookup yields CDR1 SGHRS and CDR2 YFSETQ. V was clipped by 4 bases and J by 12 bases; unmatched bases: 13. The CDR3 runs to 15 residues.

In this sample, this clonotype turned up many times. The V and J genes are TRBV12-3 or TRBV12-4 and TRBJ2-3; 13 positions match TRBD2. V dropped 5 bases and J dropped 4; count of bases not matched to a gene: 15. CDR3 length: 19 residues. The chain's CDR3 is CASSTGYRTSGSRSDTQYF. Written as DNA, the CDR3 is TGTGCCAGCAGTACTGGATACCGGACTAGCGGGAGTAGGTCAGATACGCAGTATTTT.

The table lists this clonotype with many counts. The chain is built from TRBV24-1 and TRBJ2-1; TRBD1 matches 9 bases. The germline V gene has CDR1 KGHDR and CDR2 SFDVKD. V lost 1 base and J lost 5; bases outside the gene matches: 2. The CDR3 consists of 15 residues. CDR3 in DNA: TGTGCCACCAGTGATTTCGGGACAGGGCACAATGAGCAGTTCTTC. Encoded protein: CATSDFGTGHNEQFF.

This sequence joins TRBV12-5 and TRBJ2-3; tentative D call: TRBD1 (6 bases). CDR1 and CDR2 from the germline V gene are LGHNT and FRNRAP. The CDR3 sequence is 13 residues long. The ends were cut back, 6 bases at V and 6 bases at J, with 13 bases in the middle. The CDR3 reads CASGQGMGDTQYF. CDR3 bases: TGTGCTAGTGGGCAGGGGATGGGGGATACGCAGTATTTT.

V and J are TRBV10-2 and TRBJ1-1; the D gene is possibly TRBD1 (5 bases). CDR1 and CDR2 from the germline V gene are WSHSY and SAAADI. V lost 5 bases to trimming and J lost 1 base, with 17 bases between them. The CDR3 spans 16 residues. CDR3 sequence: CASSTLGGAENTEAFF. DNA of the CDR3: TGCGCCAGCAGTACACTAGGCGGGGCAGAGAACACTGAAGCTTTCTTT.

This clonotype has more than one count but fewer than ten. J is TRBJ1-5 and V is TRBV28; D not resolved. The CDR3 spans 12 residues. From germline, CDR1 is MDHEN and CDR2 SYDVKM. V lost 4 bases, J lost 3 bases, and 4 bases lay in between. CDR3 coding DNA: TGTGCCAGCAGTTGGGCCAATCAGCCCCAGCATTTT. Protein product: CASSWANQPQHF.

V gene TRBV25-1 combines with J gene TRBJ2-3, with D perhaps TRBD2 (5 bases). The ends were cut back, 3 bases at V and 4 bases at J, with 14 bases in the middle. Germline V gene data show CDR1 as MGHDK and CDR2 as SYGVNS. The CDR3 runs 15 residues. CDR3 nucleotides: TGTGCCAGCAGTGAGGAGAGGGCGCGGGCAGATACGCAGTATTTT. Amino acid sequence: CASSEERARADTQYF.

Remarks on this clonotype: This may come from a read error, since a much larger clone is one base off. This rearrangement joins TRBV12-3 or TRBV12-4 to TRBJ2-3; D remains unclear. This CDR3 spans 12 amino acids. This chain's CDR3 is CTSSPQVDTQYF. For the CDR3, the DNA is TGTACCAGCAGTCCGCAAGTAGATACGCAGTATTTT.

CDR3: CASRREGAGEAFF. Here the CDR3 DNA reads TGTGCCAGCAGGCGGGAGGGGGCCGGTGAAGCTTTCTTT. The rearrangement joins TRBV2 to TRBJ1-1; 7 nucleotides line up with TRBD1. V dropped 6 bases and J dropped 7; count of bases not matched to a gene: 8. The CDR3 loop spans 13 amino acids. Looked up from germline, CDR1 is SNHLY and CDR2 is FYNNEI.

Here the CDR3 reads CASSPTTGTEQYF. In nucleotides, the CDR3 is TGTGCCAGCAGTCCTACAACAGGTACCGAGCAGTACTTC. The rearrangement joins TRBV2 to TRBJ2-7; D is perhaps TRBD1 (5 bases). Deletions cut 5 bases from V and 6 bases from J, with 14 bases between. The CDR3 has 13 amino acids. CDR1 is SNHLY and CDR2 is FYNNEI in the germline V gene.

This clonotype was seen repeatedly, ten times or more. The CDR3 region has the DNA TGTGCCAGTATCCCCGGGTCGGGACAGGGGAACACTGAAGCTTTCTTT. As protein: CASIPGSGQGNTEAFF. The chain is built from TRBV19 and TRBJ1-1, with 9 nucleotides matching TRBD1. The CDR3 extends over 16 amino acids. J lost 1 base, V lost 7 bases, and 10 bases had no gene match. From germline, CDR1 is LNHDA and CDR2 SQIVND (reference sequence).